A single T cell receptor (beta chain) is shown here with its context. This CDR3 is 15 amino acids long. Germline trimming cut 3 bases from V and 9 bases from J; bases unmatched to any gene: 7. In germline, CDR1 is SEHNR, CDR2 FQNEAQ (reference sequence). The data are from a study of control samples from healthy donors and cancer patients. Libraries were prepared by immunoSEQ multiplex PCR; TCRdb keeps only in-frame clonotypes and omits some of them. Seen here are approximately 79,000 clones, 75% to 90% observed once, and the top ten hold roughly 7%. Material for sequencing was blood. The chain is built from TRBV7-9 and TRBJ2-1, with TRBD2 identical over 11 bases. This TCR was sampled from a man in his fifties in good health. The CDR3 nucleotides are TGTGCCAGCAGCTTTTCTAGCGGGGGGACCAGTGAGCAGTTCTTC. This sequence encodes CASSFSSGGTSEQFF.